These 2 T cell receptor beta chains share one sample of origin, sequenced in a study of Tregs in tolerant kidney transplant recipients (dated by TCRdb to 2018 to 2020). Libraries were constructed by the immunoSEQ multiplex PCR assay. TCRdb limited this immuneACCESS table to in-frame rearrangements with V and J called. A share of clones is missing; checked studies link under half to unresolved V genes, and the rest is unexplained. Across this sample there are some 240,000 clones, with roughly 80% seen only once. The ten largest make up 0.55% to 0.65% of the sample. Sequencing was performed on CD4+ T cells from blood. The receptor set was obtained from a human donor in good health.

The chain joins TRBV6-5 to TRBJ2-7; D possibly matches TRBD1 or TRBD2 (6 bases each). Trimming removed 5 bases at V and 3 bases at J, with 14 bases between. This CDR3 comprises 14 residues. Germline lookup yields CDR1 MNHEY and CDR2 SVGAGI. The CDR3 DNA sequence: TGTGCCAGCAGTAAGACTAGGGGGGTCTACGAGCAGTACTTC. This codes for CASSKTRGVYEQYF.

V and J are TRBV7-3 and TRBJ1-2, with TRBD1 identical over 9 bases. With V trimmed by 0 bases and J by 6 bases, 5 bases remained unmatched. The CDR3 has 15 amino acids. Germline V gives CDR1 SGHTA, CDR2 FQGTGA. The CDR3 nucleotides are TGTGCCAGCAGCTTAACCCACGGGACAGGGAATGGCTACACCTTC. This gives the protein CASSLTHGTGNGYTF.